This T cell receptor (beta chain) originates from a study of identical twins. The authors used template switching to add a universal primer site and gave cDNA unique molecular identifiers. TCRdb ran MiXCR on the 5' RACE reads and lists one entry per CDR3 protein. The sample has around 140,000 distinct CDR3 sequences, 3% to 4% seen once. Germline V gene data show CDR1 as SEHNR and CDR2 as FQNEAQ (reference sequence). After removal of 5 bases from V and 6 bases from J, the junction contained 11 bases not matched to a gene. The length of the CDR3 is 16 residues. The study's findings and limits: There was more out-of-frame TCR alpha sharing in monozygotic twins than models estimated.

In its sample, this clonotype was seen many times. Its cognate antigen is unknown. Sequenced sample: memory T cells sorted from blood. The chain links TRBV7-9 to TRBJ2-2, with 8 positions matching TRBD2. The TCR was taken from a man aged 18 to 29 in good health. The chain's CDR3 is CASSTPLAGPPGELFF. CDR3 in DNA: TGTGCCAGCAGCACCCCCTTAGCGGGACCCCCCGGGGAGCTGTTTTTT.